The TCR beta chain under discussion was sequenced for a study of T cell responses to AZD1222 COVID-19 vaccine. Some clones are missing from TCRdb's copy, which holds only in-frame ones; the method was immunoSEQ multiplex PCR. Counted here are approximately 170,000 clones, around 91% occurring once; the ten biggest clones make up 6.9%. V trimming: 4 bases; J trimming: 1 base; junction bases outside the gene matches: 10. CDR1 SGHTA and CDR2 FQGNSA come from the germline V gene. There are 18 residues in the CDR3. This clone was seen only once. This receptor was identified in an adult in good health. Sequenced here: peripheral blood, sampled on day 0 of AZD1222 vaccination. The chain joins TRBV7-2 to TRBJ2-5; 12 bases fit TRBD2. The CDR3 nucleotides are TGTGCCAGCAGCTCCCCGTCCACTAGCGGGGGGATCCAAGAGACCCAGTACTTC. This encodes CASSSPSTSGGIQETQYF.